This T cell receptor (beta chain) was sequenced in a study of T cell changes during pregnancy in multiple sclerosis. CDR1 and CDR2 from the germline V gene are SGHNT and YYREEE (reference sequence). Trimming took 4 bases from V and 5 from J, leaving 12 bases between them. CDR3 length: 13 amino acids. Sequenced by immunoSEQ multiplex PCR; TCRdb stores in-frame clones only, minus some. The repertoire has roughly 53,000 clones, roughly nine tenths of them found once; the top ten carry roughly 3.2%. This TCR was recovered from a female donor with multiple sclerosis, enrolled in a pregnancy study. The chain links TRBV5-4 to TRBJ1-1, with unresolved D. Sequences were derived from CD8+ T cells from peripheral blood mononuclear cells, sampled before pregnancy. CDR3 region: CASSPGSGTEAFF. As DNA, the CDR3 is TGTGCCAGCAGCCCTGGATCGGGGACTGAAGCTTTCTTT.